This T cell receptor (beta chain) was captured by sequencing in a study of tumor-infiltrating lymphocytes in glioblastoma multiforme. Germline V gives CDR1 SQVTM, CDR2 ANQGSEA. The CDR3 runs 14 residues. TCR beta libraries were built from RNA through three nested multiplex PCR rounds using modified ARM-PCR. TCRB-specific cDNA synthesis used around 0.5 ug of total RNA. These TCRB libraries lack any described unique molecular identifiers. Each CDR3 protein gets one entry after TCRdb re-called the multiplex PCR reads with MiXCR. Of about 8,400 distinct CDR3 sequences detected, 65% to 75% appear once; the ten largest clones hold around half. Study-wide points: The TCR and somatic mutation analysis included just one glioblastoma patient.

This clonotype was detected a few times. What it recognizes is unknown. One junction end disagrees with the germline gene, perhaps due to a read error. The sequenced sample was brain tumor tissue. The chain carries TRBV29-1 and TRBJ2-7; TRBD2 matches at 7 bases. The clonotype was recovered from a male donor with glioblastoma. The CDR3 here is CSVNVASGFYDQYF. The DNA for the CDR3 is TGCAGCGTGAATGTGGCTAGCGGATTCTACGATCAGTACTTC.